This TCR beta chain appears in the sequencing data of a study of T cell responses to AZD1222 COVID-19 vaccine. With 4 bases clipped from V and 0 bases from J, the junction kept 15 bases outside the gene matches. The CDR3 is 19 residues long. Germline-derived CDR1 and CDR2 are SGHRS and YFSETQ. General study results and limits: Nearly half of spike-specific TCRs reportedly target unmutated variant regions. It should be noted that donors were predominantly white British and more often female, and clonal diversity was possibly underestimated.

The data were produced by immunoSEQ multiplex PCR, yet TCRdb's version contains in-frame clones alone and is incomplete. The data hold 90,000 to 150,000 clones, with about nine tenths observed a single time. With respect to this clone: Its antigen remains unidentified.

The specimen comprised peripheral blood, sampled on day 0 of AZD1222 vaccination. This chain joins TRBV5-1 and TRBJ2-7; 11 nucleotides match TRBD2. The receptor's source is an adult in good health. The CDR3 coding sequence is TGCGCCAGCAGCATCCAAGGGACTAGCGGAGTGAGTGGCTCCTACGAGCAGTACTTC. Translation gives CASSIQGTSGVSGSYEQYF.